This T cell receptor beta chain was captured by sequencing in a study of cytomegalovirus exposure and HLA in healthy donors. Notes on the study in general: According to reports, the classifier identified cytomegalovirus status with high specificity and sensitivity. Most TCRs appeared rarely, but some public TCRs recurred in many donors. The investigators catalogued 150 or so TCR beta chains as cytomegalovirus-associated. Later, an analysis found that TCR clusters from the first cohort tended to co-occur in the roughly 110 validation repertoires.

Of note for this clone: What it binds is not known.

This table comes from immunoSEQ multiplex PCR, and its TCRdb copy is limited to in-frame clones, with some not included. The sample lists some 110,000 clones; about 91% were seen once. This CDR3 has 13 residues. In germline, CDR1 is SNHLY, CDR2 FYNNEI. V lost 6 bases and J 5 bases, leaving 14 bases between the germline ends. Sequencing input: PBMCs. The rearrangement uses TRBV2 and TRBJ2-7; TRBD1 might be the D (7 bases). The receptor was isolated from a man younger than 35 in good health and CMV-seronegative. The CDR3 DNA sequence: TGTGCCAGCAGGAGACAGGGACTCCACGAGCAGTACTTC. This codes for CASRRQGLHEQYF.